This entry describes one TCR beta chain. The data were taken from a study of T-cell memory formation after mild COVID-19. A single record per CDR3 protein comes from TCRdb applying MiXCR to the 5' RACE reads. The sample includes roughly 350,000 distinct CDR3 sequences, around 30% of them seen just once. CDR1 MNHEY and CDR2 SMNVEV come from the germline V gene (reference sequence). This CDR3 comprises 15 residues. V shed 6 bases and J 0 bases; nucleotides not matched to a gene: 7. V and J are TRBV27 and TRBJ2-7; 8 bases match TRBD1. The sample was PBMCs or a T cell subset sorted from them (not recorded which). The TCR was taken from an adult woman who had mild COVID-19 (a few samples of this study predate the infection). Cell type and time point are not known. The CDR3 bases are TGTGCCAGCAGCGTCCGACAGGGGTTCTCCTACGAGCAGTACTTC. The encoded protein is CASSVRQGFSYEQYF.